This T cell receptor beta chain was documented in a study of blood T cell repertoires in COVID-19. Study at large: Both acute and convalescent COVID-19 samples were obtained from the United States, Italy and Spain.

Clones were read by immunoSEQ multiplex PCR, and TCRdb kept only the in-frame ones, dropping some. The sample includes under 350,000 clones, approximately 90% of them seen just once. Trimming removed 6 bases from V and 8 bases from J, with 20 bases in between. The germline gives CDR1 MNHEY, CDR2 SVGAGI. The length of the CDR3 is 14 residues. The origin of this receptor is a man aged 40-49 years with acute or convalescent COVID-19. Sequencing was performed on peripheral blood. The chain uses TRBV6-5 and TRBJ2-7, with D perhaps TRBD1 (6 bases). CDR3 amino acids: CASSRDGTPTKQYF. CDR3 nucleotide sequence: TGTGCCAGCAGCCGCGACGGGACACCGACGAAGCAGTACTTC.